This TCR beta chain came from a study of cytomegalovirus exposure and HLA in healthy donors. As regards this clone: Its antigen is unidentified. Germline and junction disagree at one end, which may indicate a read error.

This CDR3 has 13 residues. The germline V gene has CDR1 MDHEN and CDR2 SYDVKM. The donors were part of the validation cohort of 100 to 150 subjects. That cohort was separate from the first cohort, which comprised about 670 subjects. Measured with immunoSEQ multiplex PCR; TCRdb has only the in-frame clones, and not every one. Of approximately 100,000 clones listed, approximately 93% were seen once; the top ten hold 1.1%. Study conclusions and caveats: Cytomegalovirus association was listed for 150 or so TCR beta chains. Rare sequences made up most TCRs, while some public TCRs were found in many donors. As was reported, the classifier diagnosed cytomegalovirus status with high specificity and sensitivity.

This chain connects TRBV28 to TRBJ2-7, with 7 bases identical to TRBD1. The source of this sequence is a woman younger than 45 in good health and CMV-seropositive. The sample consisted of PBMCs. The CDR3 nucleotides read TGTGCCAGCAAAATCGGGACAGCAATACAGCTCCACTTC. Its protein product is CASKIGTAIQLHF.